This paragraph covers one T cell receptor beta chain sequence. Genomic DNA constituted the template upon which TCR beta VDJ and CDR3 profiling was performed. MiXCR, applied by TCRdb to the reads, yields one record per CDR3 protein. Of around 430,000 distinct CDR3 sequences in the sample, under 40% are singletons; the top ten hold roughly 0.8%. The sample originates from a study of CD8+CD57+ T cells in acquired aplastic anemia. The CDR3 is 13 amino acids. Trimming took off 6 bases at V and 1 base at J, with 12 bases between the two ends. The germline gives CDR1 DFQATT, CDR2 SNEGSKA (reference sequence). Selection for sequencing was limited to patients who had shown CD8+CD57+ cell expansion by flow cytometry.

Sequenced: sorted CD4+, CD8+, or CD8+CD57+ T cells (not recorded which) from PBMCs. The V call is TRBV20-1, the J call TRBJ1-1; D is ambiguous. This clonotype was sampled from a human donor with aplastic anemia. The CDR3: CSAHAGWNTEAFF. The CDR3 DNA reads TGCAGTGCGCACGCCGGCTGGAACACTGAAGCTTTCTTT.